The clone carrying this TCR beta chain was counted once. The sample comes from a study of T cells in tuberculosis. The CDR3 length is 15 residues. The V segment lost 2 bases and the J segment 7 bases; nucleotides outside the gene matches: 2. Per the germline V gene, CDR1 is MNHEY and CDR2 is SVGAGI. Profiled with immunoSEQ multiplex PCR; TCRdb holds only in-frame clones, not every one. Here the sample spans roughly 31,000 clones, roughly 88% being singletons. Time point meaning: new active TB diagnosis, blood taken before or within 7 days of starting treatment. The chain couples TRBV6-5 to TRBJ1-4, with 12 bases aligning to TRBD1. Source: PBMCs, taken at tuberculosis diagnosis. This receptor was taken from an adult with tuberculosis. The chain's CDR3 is CASSYGTGGSEKLFF. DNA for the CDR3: TGTGCCAGCAGTTACGGGACAGGGGGCAGTGAAAAACTGTTTTTT.